These 6 T cell receptor beta chains originate from one sample sequenced in a study of blood T cells in healthy people across ages. Together with a sample-barcoded 5' primer, a J-beta primer mix was included in a second PCR lasting roughly 6 to 12 cycles. One entry per CDR3 protein results from TCRdb running MiXCR on the 5' RACE reads. The table includes 750,000 to 950,000 distinct CDR3 sequences, 53% detected once. Sequences were obtained from blood. The receptor source for this set is a man older than 75 in good health.

The chain combines TRBV21-1 with TRBJ2-4; the D call TRBD1 from the table was never checked on the DNA. TRBV21-1 is a known pseudogene. The CDR3 covers 15 residues. CDR3 coding DNA: TGTGCCAGCAGCAAAGCGCCTTCCCCCGGGAGCATTCAGTACTTC. Translated, it gives CASSKAPSPGSIQYF.

The chain links TRBV25-1 to TRBJ1-2; TRBD1 matches 8 bases. The germline gives CDR1 MGHDK, CDR2 SYGVNS. After removal of 6 bases from V and 4 bases from J, the junction contained 10 bases not matched to a gene. This CDR3 contains 15 residues. As DNA, the CDR3 is TGTGCCAGCAGCTTCAAGGGACAGGATGGCTATGGCTACACCTTC. Its protein product is CASSFKGQDGYGYTF.

This chain links TRBV11-2 with TRBJ2-4; TRBD1 aligns across 7 bases. Looked up from germline, CDR1 is SGHAT and CDR2 is FQNNGV. The trim removed 3 bases at V and 1 base at J, leaving 21 bases unmatched. This CDR3 contains 21 residues. The CDR3 loop reads CASSFYRDRALGPGAKNIQYF. CDR3 nucleotide sequence: TGTGCCAGCAGCTTCTACCGGGACAGAGCGTTAGGGCCAGGGGCCAAAAACATTCAGTACTTC.

The genes are TRBV20-1 and TRBJ2-3; D unclear. CDR1 is DFQATT and CDR2 is SNEGSKA in the germline V gene (reference sequence). Trimming cost V 6 bases and J 6 bases, with 19 bases left between them. The CDR3 has 14 residues. For the CDR3, the DNA is TGCAGTGCCCTAGATTGGGGAAATTTGGATACGCAGTATTTT. The encoded protein is CSALDWGNLDTQYF.

The J gene is TRBJ2-5, the V gene TRBV20-1, with D possibly called TRBD1 or TRBD2 (6 bases each). The J call is in doubt because the DNA end fits TRBJ2-7 better. The CDR3 extends over 13 amino acids. Germline V gene lookup returns CDR1 DFQATT and CDR2 SNEGSKA (reference sequence). The CDR3 protein is CSAREYRDFEQYF. DNA for the CDR3: TGCAGTGCTAGAGAGTACAGGGACTTCGAGCAGTACTTC.

The chain is built from TRBV2 and TRBJ2-7; TRBD2 matches 8 bases. The CDR3 covers 14 residues. Germline assignment: CDR1 SNHLY and CDR2 FYNNEI. Trimming at V came to 6 bases and at J to 0 bases, leaving 4 bases not matched to a gene. CDR3 amino acids: CASRLAVSSYEQYF. For the CDR3, the DNA is TGTGCCAGCAGACTAGCGGTAAGCTCCTACGAGCAGTACTTC.